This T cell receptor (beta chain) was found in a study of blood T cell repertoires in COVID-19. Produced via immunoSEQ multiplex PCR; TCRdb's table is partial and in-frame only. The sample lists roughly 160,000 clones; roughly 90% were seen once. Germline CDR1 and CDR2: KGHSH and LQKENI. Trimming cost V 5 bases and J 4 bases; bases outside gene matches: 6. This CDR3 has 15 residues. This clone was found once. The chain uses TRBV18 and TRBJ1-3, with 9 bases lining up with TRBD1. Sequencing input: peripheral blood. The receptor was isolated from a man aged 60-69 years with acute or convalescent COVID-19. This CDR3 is CASSMRQGEGNTIYF. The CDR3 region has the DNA TGTGCCAGCTCAATGAGACAGGGGGAAGGAAACACCATATATTTT.